Each of the 7 T cell receptor beta chains below was sequenced from the same sample in a study of cytomegalovirus exposure and HLA in healthy donors. Libraries were prepared by immunoSEQ multiplex PCR; TCRdb keeps only in-frame clonotypes and omits some of them. Here the sample spans around 300,000 clones, approximately 88% being singletons. The sample comprised PBMCs. These receptors originate from a man aged 25 to 45 in good health and CMV-seronegative.

The chain links TRBV7-2 to TRBJ1-5, with a weak D call TRBD1 (6 bases). Germline V gives CDR1 SGHTA, CDR2 FQGNSA. The germline V and J ends were trimmed by 5 bases and 2 bases, with 13 bases remaining between them. CDR3 length: 15 residues. The CDR3 sequence: CASSLTGPGNQPQHF. The CDR3 DNA follows: TGTGCCAGCAGCCTTACAGGGCCGGGCAATCAGCCCCAGCATTTT.

The genes are TRBV5-1 and TRBJ2-5; TRBD2 matches 11 bases. Per the germline V gene, CDR1 is SGHRS and CDR2 is YFSETQ. V trimming: 3 bases; J trimming: 1 base; junction bases outside the gene matches: 5. The CDR3 extends over 16 amino acids. The CDR3 reads CASSYGTSGVQETQYF. CDR3 DNA: TGCGCCAGCAGCTACGGGACTAGCGGAGTCCAAGAGACCCAGTACTTC.

The rearrangement links TRBV19 to TRBJ1-6, with D possibly TRBD1 on 5 matching bases. Germline CDR1 LNHDA, CDR2 SQIVND (reference sequence). This CDR3 is 13 amino acids long. V lost 5 bases, J lost 3 bases, and 5 bases lay in between. The CDR3 nucleotides read TGTGCCAGTAGTCAGGGCTATAATTCACCCCTCCACTTT. Protein: CASSQGYNSPLHF.

This chain links TRBV19 with TRBJ2-2; 9 nucleotides agree with TRBD1. The CDR3 is made up of 16 amino acids. V was clipped by 6 bases and J by 5 bases; unmatched bases: 10. Per germline, CDR1 LNHDA and CDR2 SQIVND (reference sequence). The CDR3 loop is CASSHRDRALTGELFF. CDR3 nucleotides: TGTGCCAGTAGCCACCGGGACAGGGCTCTTACCGGGGAGCTGTTTTTT.

The V and J genes are TRBV9 and TRBJ2-1; no firm D call. V shed 3 bases and J shed 0 bases, with 13 bases lying between them. CDR3 size: 16 residues. CDR1 is SGDLS, CDR2 YYNGEE, per germline. The CDR3 region is CASSAARKSSYNEQFF. CDR3 DNA sequence: TGTGCCAGCAGCGCCGCTAGAAAAAGCTCCTACAATGAGCAGTTCTTC. The full variable domain, in which reference TRBV9 and TRBJ2-1 provide the parts outside the CDR3, is DSGVTQTPKHLITATGQRVTLRCSPRSGDLSVYWYQQSLDQGLQFLIQYYNGEERAKGNILERFSAQQFPDLHSELNLSSLELGDSALYFCASSAARKSSYNEQFFGPGTRLTVL.

The CDR3 reads CASSSYGTTWGNTEAFF. The CDR3 DNA reads as TGTGCCAGCAGCAGCTACGGGACTACCTGGGGGAACACTGAAGCTTTCTTT. This chain links TRBV7-9 with TRBJ1-1, with D possibly being TRBD1 (5 bases). The germline V gene has CDR1 SEHNR and CDR2 FQNEAQ (reference sequence). V lost 5 bases and J 1 base, leaving 20 bases between the germline ends. There are 17 residues in the CDR3.

V usage is TRBV29-1 and J usage is TRBJ2-7, with 7 nucleotides matching TRBD1. This CDR3 has 13 amino acids. V lost 6 bases to trimming and J lost 2 bases; unmatched junction nucleotides: 7. The germline V gene has CDR1 SQVTM and CDR2 ANQGSEA. The CDR3 DNA sequence: TGCAGCGTCCTCCGGGACAGTACCTACGAGCAGTACTTC. It encodes CSVLRDSTYEQYF.